Reported below is one T cell receptor beta chain. No antigen is known for it. This sample is part of a study of shared clonotypes between healthy human individuals. Notes on the study in general: The sampled material consisted only of blood, and tissue repertoires are likely to differ. Lower generation probabilities were found for non-shared clonotypes than for those shared by all four donors. A handful of donors shared around 5% of their naive CD4 clonotypes. Memory subsets generally showed smaller estimated richness than naive subsets did.

Method: immunoSEQ multiplex PCR; TCRdb's copy keeps in-frame clones and lacks some. The data contain about 1,500,000 clones, about 96% of them seen just once; the ten biggest clones take up over 1%. The receptor was derived from a man younger than 45 in good health. Sequenced input: naive CD4+ T cells sorted from blood. Specified subset: CD45RA+ positively selected.

This CDR3 reads CASSIGQTYEQYF. CDR3 sequence (DNA): TGCGCCAGCAGCATAGGACAGACCTACGAGCAGTACTTC. The V gene is TRBV5-1, the J gene TRBJ2-7; D is perhaps TRBD1 (6 bases). Germline lookup yields CDR1 SGHRS and CDR2 YFSETQ. V lost 4 bases and J lost 2, with 10 bases in between. The CDR3 sequence is 13 residues long.